This T cell receptor (beta chain) emerged from a study of cytomegalovirus exposure and HLA in healthy donors. CDR3 length: 14 residues. V was cut by 6 bases and J by 4 bases, with 18 bases left in between. CDR1 and CDR2 from the germline V gene are SQVTM and ANQGSEA. The primer mix had 60 Vbeta and 13 Jbeta primers. Some clones are missing from TCRdb's copy, which holds only in-frame ones; the method was immunoSEQ multiplex PCR. The repertoire holds some 190,000 clones, with around 77% as singletons. General study points: Among CMV-associated TCR beta chains, most appeared HLA-restricted in a later analysis.

Concerning this clone: Its cognate antigen is unknown.

The TCR was taken from a woman aged 18-30 years in good health and CMV-seronegative. Specimen: PBMCs. This rearrangement joins TRBV29-1 to TRBJ1-1; the D is unclear. The CDR3 DNA reads TGCAGCGTAGTGTTCAACCTAGGCGGCACTGAAGCTTTCTTT. This sequence encodes CSVVFNLGGTEAFF. Complete variable domain (other parts from reference TRBV29-1 and TRBJ1-1): SAVISQKPSRDICQRGTSLTIQCQVDSQVTMMFWYRQQPGQSLTLIATANQGSEATYESGFVIDKFPISRPNLTFSTLTVSNMSPEDSSIYLCSVVFNLGGTEAFFGQGTRLTVV.